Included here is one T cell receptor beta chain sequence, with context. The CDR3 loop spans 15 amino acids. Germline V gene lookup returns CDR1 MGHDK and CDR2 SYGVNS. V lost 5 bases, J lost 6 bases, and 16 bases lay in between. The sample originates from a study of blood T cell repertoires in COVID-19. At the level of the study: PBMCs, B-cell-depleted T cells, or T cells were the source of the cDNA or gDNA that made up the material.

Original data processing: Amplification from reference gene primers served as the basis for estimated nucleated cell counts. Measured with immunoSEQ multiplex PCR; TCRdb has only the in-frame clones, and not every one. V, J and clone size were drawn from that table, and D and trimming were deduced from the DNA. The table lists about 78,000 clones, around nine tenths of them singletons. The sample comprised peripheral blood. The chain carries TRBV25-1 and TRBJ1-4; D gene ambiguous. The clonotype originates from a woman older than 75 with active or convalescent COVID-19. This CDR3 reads CASSNQAGTYEKLFF. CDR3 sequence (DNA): TGTGCCAGCAGTAATCAGGCGGGTACTTATGAAAAACTGTTTTTT.